These T cell receptor beta chains were read from a single sample in a study of chemoradiotherapy in HPV16-positive cancers. Sequencing was performed with immunoSEQ multiplex PCR; in TCRdb, only in-frame clones are kept and a portion is missing. Of 15,000 or so clones listed, approximately 71% are singletons. The sample was collected from a patient who underwent chemoradiotherapy. These TCRs come from a human donor with HPV-associated anogenital cancer. Both conserved end residues are part of each CDR3. The D gene is left open where the match is weak. The size of a clone is reported for some rows only, either as once, few or many, or as a class for expanded clones.

V gene	D gene	J gene	clone size	CDR3 DNA	CDR3 protein
TRBV14	-	TRBJ2-7	-	TGTGCCAGCAGCCCCAGGGTAGGGCACTACGAGCAGTACTTC	CASSPRVGHYEQYF
TRBV6-5	TRBD1	TRBJ1-5	few	TGTGCCAGCAGCGACGGGACAGGGGATCAGCCCCAGCATTTT	CASSDGTGDQPQHF
TRBV11-2	-	TRBJ2-5	-	TGTGCCAGCAGCTCGGGGCGATCACGGGAGGAGACCCAGTACTTC	CASSSGRSREETQYF
TRBV29-1	-	TRBJ1-1	-	TGCAGCGTTAAGAAGGGATTGGGCACTGAAGCTTTCTTT	CSVKKGLGTEAFF
TRBV4-3	TRBD2	TRBJ2-1	once	TGCGCCAGCAGTCTAGGTAGCGGGGGCTACAATGAGCAGTTCTTC	CASSLGSGGYNEQFF
TRBV19	TRBD2	TRBJ2-7	-	TGTGCCAGTAGTATTAGGGCCGGGACTAGCGGAACAACCTACGAGCAGTACTTC	CASSIRAGTSGTTYEQYF
TRBV5-1	TRBD2	TRBJ2-3	-	TGCGCCAGCAGCTTAGGACTAGCGGGGGGATTAGATACGCAGTATTTT	CASSLGLAGGLDTQYF
TRBV4-3	TRBD1	TRBJ1-1	-	TGCGCCAGCAGCCAAGAAGCGACAGGGGTAGGCACTGAAGCTTTCTTT	CASSQEATGVGTEAFF
TRBV19	-	TRBJ1-2	-	TGTGCCAGTAACCCTACGGGCTATGGCTACACCTTC	CASNPTGYGYTF
TRBV2	-	TRBJ1-5	-	TGTGCCAGCAGTGCGACACGAAACGATCAGCCCCAGCATTTT	CASSATRNDQPQHF
TRBV9	TRBD1	TRBJ1-1	few	TGTGCCAGCAGCGCCCTCGGGACAGGGACCACTGAAGCTTTCTTT	CASSALGTGTTEAFF
TRBV20-1	-	TRBJ2-1	few	TGCAGTGCTAGCCTTTACAATGAGCAGTTCTTC	CSASLYNEQFF
TRBV5-1	TRBD1	TRBJ1-2	few	TGCGCCAGCAGCCCCCTTCTGGGACAGGGTCATGGCTACACCTTC	CASSPLLGQGHGYTF
TRBV7-8	-	TRBJ1-5	-	TGTGCCAGCAGCTTAAGTACAGGGAGGGGACAGCCCCAGCATTTT	CASSLSTGRGQPQHF
TRBV5-1	-	TRBJ2-1	-	TGCGCCAGCAGTACAAACAGGGCTTCCTACAATGAGCAGTTCTTC	CASSTNRASYNEQFF
TRBV5-1	-	TRBJ2-6	-	TGCGCCAGCAGCTTGGACGTCTCTGGGGCCAACGTCCTGACTTTC	CASSLDVSGANVLTF
TRBV2	-	TRBJ2-2	-	TGTGCCAGCAGTGGGACTAAGGCCGGGGAGCTGTTTTTT	CASSGTKAGELFF
TRBV9	TRBD2	TRBJ2-1	-	TGTGCCAGCAACCTCGGGGGGGTCTTACCGGGCGATGAGCAGTTCTTC	CASNLGGVLPGDEQFF
TRBV30	TRBD1	TRBJ1-5	-	TGTGCCTGGAGTGTAGGGACAGGGTACGGTCAGCCCCAGCATTTT	CAWSVGTGYGQPQHF
TRBV4-2	TRBD1	TRBJ2-7	-	TGTGCCAGCAGCCAAGAACAGGGGTCCTACGAGCAGTACTTC	CASSQEQGSYEQYF
TRBV20-1	-	TRBJ1-4	-	TGCGGGAGGGGCACTAATGAAAAACTGTTTTTT	CGRGTNEKLFF
TRBV28	TRBD2	TRBJ2-3	-	TGTGCCAGCAGTTTATATTCCCTAGCGGGGGGTACAGATACGCAGTATTTT	CASSLYSLAGGTDTQYF
TRBV7-2	-	TRBJ1-6	-	TGTGCCAGCAGCTTAGATCTGGCATATAATTCACCCCTCCACTTT	CASSLDLAYNSPLHF
TRBV2	-	TRBJ2-7	few	TGTGCCAGCAGTGCGACATACGAGCAGTACTTC	CASSATYEQYF
TRBV30	-	TRBJ2-7	-	TGTGCCTGGGGACTTTACTACGAGCAGTACTTC	CAWGLYYEQYF
TRBV19	-	TRBJ2-1	-	TGTGCCAGTAGTATAGAACCATCACCTTGGGGGGCGAGGGAGCAGTTCTTC	CASSIEPSPWGAREQFF
TRBV5-1	TRBD1	TRBJ2-5	-	TGCGCCAGCAGCTTACAGGGGGCGGTTGAGACCCAGTACTTC	CASSLQGAVETQYF
TRBV30	-	TRBJ2-7	-	TGTGCCTGGAGTGCGTTGGGGGGATACGAGCAGTACTTC	CAWSALGGYEQYF
TRBV6-5	TRBD1	TRBJ1-2	-	TGTGCCAGCAGTAACGGACAGGGGGGTTACTATGGCTACACCTTC	CASSNGQGGYYGYTF
TRBV2	TRBD2	TRBJ2-5	-	TGTGCCAGCGTTAGGGGCGGGGGAGAGACCCAGTACTTC	CASVRGGGETQYF
TRBV30	-	TRBJ2-2	once	TGTGCCTGGAGCAGGGACATGAACACCGGGGAGCTGTTTTTT	CAWSRDMNTGELFF
TRBV7-2	TRBD1	TRBJ1-2	few	TGTGCCAGCACCCAGGGGGCGGGTGGCTACACCTTC	CASTQGAGGYTF
TRBV6-5	TRBD1	TRBJ1-2	few	TGTGCCAGCAGTCCCGGGGACAGGGGATATTATGGCTACACCTTC	CASSPGDRGYYGYTF
TRBV7-9	-	TRBJ1-2	-	TGTGCCAGCAGCTTCTATGACTATGGCTACACCTTC	CASSFYDYGYTF
TRBV6-6	TRBD2	TRBJ2-1	few	TGTGCCAGCATGGCGGGGGGGCTTTACAATGAGCAGTTCTTC	CASMAGGLYNEQFF
TRBV5-4	-	TRBJ1-1	-	TGTGCCAGCAGTACCCGGGGCCCGGGCACTGAAGCTTTCTTT	CASSTRGPGTEAFF
TRBV2	-	TRBJ2-4	-	TGTGCCGGTTTAGACAGGGACTCCATCTTTCAGTACTTC	CAGLDRDSIFQYF
TRBV18	-	TRBJ2-7	-	TGTGCCAGCTCACCTCAGGGTAGGATCATCGAGCAGTACTTC	CASSPQGRIIEQYF
TRBV6-4	-	TRBJ2-1	-	TGTGCCACCGCGAACACCAACCGGGACCCTTTGCAGTTCTTC	CATANTNRDPLQFF
TRBV5-1	-	TRBJ1-3	-	TGCGCCAGCAGCGACACAGGGTACGGAAACACCATATATTTT	CASSDTGYGNTIYF
TRBV27	-	TRBJ1-6	-	TGTGCCAGCAGGAGAGGGGTATCCTATAATTCACCCCTCCACTTT	CASRRGVSYNSPLHF
TRBV2	TRBD2	TRBJ2-2	-	TGTGCCAGCTCGGCGGGGGGGATGAACACCGGGGAGCTGTTTTTT	CASSAGGMNTGELFF
TRBV6-1	-	TRBJ1-4	-	TGTGCCAGCAGTGAATTATGGACAGATTCTAAACTGTTTTTT	CASSELWTDSKLFF
TRBV27	TRBD2	TRBJ2-7	few	TGTGCCAGCAGCGGCGGACTAGCGTTCCCCTACGAGCAGTACTTC	CASSGGLAFPYEQYF
TRBV29-1	-	TRBJ2-7	-	TGCAGCGTTTGTTTGAGGGGAAGCGAGCAGTACTTC	CSVCLRGSEQYF
TRBV6-4	TRBD1	TRBJ2-5	-	TGTGCCAGCAGTGAAACACACGACAGGGGAGAGACCCAGTACTTC	CASSETHDRGETQYF
TRBV18	TRBD2	TRBJ2-5	-	TGTGCCAGCTCCGACATAGCGGGGGGATGGAACCTCCAAGAGACCCAGTACTTC	CASSDIAGGWNLQETQYF
TRBV11-2	-	TRBJ2-5	-	TGTGCCAGCAGTTCCTTACGGGGGGAGACCCAGTACTTC	CASSSLRGETQYF